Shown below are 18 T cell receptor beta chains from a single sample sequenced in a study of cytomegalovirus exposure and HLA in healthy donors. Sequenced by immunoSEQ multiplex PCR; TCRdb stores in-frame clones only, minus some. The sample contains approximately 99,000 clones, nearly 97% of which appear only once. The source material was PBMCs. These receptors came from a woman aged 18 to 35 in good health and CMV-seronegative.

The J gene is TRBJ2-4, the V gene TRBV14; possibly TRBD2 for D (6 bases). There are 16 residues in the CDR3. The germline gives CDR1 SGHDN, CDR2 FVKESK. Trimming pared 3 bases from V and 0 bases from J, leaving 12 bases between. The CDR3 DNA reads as TGTGCCAGCAGCCAGGGTGGGACTTTAGCCAAAAACATTCAGTACTTC. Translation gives CASSQGGTLAKNIQYF. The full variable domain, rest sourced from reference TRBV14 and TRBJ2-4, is EAGVTQFPSHSVIEKGQTVTLRCDPISGHDNLYWYRRVMGKEIKFLLHFVKESKQDESGMPNNRFLAERTGGTYSTLKVQPAELEDSGVYFCASSQGGTLAKNIQYFGAGTRLSVL.

DNA of the CDR3: TGCGCCAGCAGCCAAGCTAGGACAGCCTACGAGCAGTACTTC. The encoded protein is CASSQARTAYEQYF. The V and J genes are TRBV4-1 and TRBJ2-7; a possible D gene is TRBD1 (6 bases). Germline assignment: CDR1 MGHRA and CDR2 YSYEKL. The CDR3 has 14 amino acids. V lost 1 base and J lost 2, with 9 bases in between.

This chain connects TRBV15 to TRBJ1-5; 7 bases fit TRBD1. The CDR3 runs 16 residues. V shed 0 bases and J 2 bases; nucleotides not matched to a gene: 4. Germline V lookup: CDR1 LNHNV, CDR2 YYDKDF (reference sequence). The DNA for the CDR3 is TGTGCCACCAGCAGAGAGCGCCAGGGGGGCAATCAGCCCCAGCATTTT. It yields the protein CATSRERQGGNQPQHF. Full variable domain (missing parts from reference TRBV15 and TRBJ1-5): DAMVIQNPRYQVTQFGKPVTLSCSQTLNHNVMYWYQQKSSQAPKLLFHYYDKDFNNEADTPDNFQSRRPNTSFCFLDIRSPGLGDTAMYLCATSRERQGGNQPQHFGDGTRLSIL.

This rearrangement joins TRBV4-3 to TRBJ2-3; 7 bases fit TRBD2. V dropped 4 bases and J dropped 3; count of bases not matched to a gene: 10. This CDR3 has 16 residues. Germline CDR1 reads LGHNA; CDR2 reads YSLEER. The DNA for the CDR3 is TGCGCCAGCAGCCCCGTGTCTAGCGGTGGGACAGATACGCAGTATTTT. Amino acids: CASSPVSSGGTDTQYF.

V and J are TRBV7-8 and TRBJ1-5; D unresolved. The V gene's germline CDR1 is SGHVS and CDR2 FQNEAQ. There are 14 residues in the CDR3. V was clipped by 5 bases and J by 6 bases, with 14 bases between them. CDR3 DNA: TGTGCCAGCAGCACACAAGGGAGTGGTCAGCCCCAGCATTTT. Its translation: CASSTQGSGQPQHF.

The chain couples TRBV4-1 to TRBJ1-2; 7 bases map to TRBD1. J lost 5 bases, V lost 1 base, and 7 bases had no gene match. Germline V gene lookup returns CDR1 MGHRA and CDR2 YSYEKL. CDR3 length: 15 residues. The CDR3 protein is CASSQARTGAYGYTF. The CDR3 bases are TGCGCCAGCAGCCAAGCGAGGACAGGTGCTTATGGCTACACCTTC.

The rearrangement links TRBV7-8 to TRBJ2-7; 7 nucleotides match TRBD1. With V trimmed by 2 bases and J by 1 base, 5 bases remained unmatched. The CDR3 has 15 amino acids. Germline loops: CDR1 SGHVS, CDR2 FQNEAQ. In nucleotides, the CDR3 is TGTGCCAGCAGCTTATCCCTGGGACAGTCCTACGAGCAGTACTTC. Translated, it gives CASSLSLGQSYEQYF.

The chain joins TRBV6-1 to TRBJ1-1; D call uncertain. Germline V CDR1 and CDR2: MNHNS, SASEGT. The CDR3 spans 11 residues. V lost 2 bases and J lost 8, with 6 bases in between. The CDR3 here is CASSESGEAFF. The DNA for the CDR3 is TGTGCCAGCAGTGAAAGCGGGGAAGCTTTCTTT.

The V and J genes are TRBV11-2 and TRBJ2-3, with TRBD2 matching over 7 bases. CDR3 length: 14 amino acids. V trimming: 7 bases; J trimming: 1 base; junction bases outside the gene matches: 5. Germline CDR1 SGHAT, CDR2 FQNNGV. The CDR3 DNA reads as TGTGCCAGCACCTCGGGGGGTGGCACAGATACGCAGTATTTT. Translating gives CASTSGGGTDTQYF.

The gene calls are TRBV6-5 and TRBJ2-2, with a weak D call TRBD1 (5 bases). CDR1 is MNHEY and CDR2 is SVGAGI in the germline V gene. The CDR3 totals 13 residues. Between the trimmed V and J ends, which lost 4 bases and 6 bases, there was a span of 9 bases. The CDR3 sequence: CASSFKGPGELFF. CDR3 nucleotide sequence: TGTGCCAGCAGTTTTAAGGGGCCCGGGGAGCTGTTTTTT.

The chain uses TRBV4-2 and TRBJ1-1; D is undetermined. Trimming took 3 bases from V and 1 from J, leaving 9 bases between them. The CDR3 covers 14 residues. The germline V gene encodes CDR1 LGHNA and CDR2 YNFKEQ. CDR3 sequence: CASSHVTQNTEAFF. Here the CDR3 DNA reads TGTGCCAGCAGCCACGTGACACAGAACACTGAAGCTTTCTTT.

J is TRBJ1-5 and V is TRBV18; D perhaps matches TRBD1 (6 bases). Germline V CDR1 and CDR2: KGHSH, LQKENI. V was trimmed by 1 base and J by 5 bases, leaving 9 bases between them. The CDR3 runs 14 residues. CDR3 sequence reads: CASSPLAGDQPQHF. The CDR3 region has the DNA TGTGCCAGCTCACCACTGGCAGGGGATCAGCCCCAGCATTTT. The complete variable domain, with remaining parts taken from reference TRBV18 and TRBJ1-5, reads NAGVMQNPRHLVRRRGQEARLRCSPMKGHSHVYWYRQLPEEGLKFMVYLQKENIIDESGMPKERFSAEFPKEGPSILRIQQVVRGDSAAYFCASSPLAGDQPQHFGDGTRLSIL.

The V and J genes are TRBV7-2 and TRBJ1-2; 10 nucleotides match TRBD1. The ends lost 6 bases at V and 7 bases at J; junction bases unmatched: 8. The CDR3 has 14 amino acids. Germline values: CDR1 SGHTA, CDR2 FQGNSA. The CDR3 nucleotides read TGTGCCAGCAGAGGGAGGACAGGGGGAGGTGGCTACACCTTC. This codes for CASRGRTGGGGYTF.

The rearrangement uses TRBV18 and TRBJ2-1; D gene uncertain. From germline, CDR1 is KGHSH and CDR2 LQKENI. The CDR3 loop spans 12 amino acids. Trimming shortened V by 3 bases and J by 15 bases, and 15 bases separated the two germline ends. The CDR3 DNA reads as TGTGCCAGCTCACCCCTTTTGGTACATCGGTTCTTC. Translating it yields CASSPLLVHRFF.

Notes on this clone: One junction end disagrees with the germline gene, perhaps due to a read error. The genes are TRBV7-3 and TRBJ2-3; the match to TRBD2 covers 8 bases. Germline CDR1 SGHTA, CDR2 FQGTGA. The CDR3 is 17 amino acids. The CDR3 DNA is TGTGCCAGCAGCCTAACTTTAGAGCGGGGGTACACAGATACGCAGTATTTT. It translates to CASSLTLERGYTDTQYF.

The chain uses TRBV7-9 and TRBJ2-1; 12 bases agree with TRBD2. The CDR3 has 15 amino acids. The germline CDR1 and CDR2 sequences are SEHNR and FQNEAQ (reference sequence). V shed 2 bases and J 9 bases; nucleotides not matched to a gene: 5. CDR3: CASSLPSGGALEQFF. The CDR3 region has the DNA TGTGCCAGCAGCTTACCTAGCGGGGGGGCTCTTGAGCAGTTCTTC.

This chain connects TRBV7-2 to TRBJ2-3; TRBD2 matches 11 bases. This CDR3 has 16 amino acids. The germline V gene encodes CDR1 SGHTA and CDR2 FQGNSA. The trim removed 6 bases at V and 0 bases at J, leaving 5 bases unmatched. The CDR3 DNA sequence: TGTGCCAGCAGACCTAGCGGGGGGCCGAGCACAGATACGCAGTATTTT. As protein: CASRPSGGPSTDTQYF.

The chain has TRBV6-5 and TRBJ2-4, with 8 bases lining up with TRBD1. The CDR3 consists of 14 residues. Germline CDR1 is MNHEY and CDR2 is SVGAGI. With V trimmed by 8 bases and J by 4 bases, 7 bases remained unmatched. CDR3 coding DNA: TGTGCCAGCCGTATCCGACAGGGGAAAAACATTCAGTACTTC. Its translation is CASRIRQGKNIQYF.